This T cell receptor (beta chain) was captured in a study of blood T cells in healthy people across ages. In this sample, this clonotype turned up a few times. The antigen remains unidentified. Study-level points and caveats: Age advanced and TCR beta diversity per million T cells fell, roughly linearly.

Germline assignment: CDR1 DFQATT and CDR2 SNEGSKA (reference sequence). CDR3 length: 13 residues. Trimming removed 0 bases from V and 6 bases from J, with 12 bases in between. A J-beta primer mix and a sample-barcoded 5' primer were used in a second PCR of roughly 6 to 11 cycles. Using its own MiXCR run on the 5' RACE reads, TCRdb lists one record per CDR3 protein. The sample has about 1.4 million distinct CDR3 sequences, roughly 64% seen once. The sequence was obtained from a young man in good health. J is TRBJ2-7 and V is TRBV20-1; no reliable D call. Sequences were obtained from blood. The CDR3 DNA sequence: TGCAGTGCTAGAGATCTGGTATCTAGCGAGCAGTACTTC. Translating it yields CSARDLVSSEQYF.